This TCR beta chain is from a study of blood T cell repertoires in COVID-19. Two negative PCRs, clearance, or symptom resolution characterized the recovered Cohort 3 donors. Germline assignment: CDR1 SNHLY and CDR2 FYNNEI. Trimming cost V 1 base and J 11 bases, with 18 bases left between them. This CDR3 comprises 14 residues. Using immunoSEQ multiplex PCR, the repertoire was profiled, and TCRdb retains in-frame clones only, with some absent. The sample shows about 480,000 clones, around nine tenths of them seen only once. The sequence was collected from a woman in her fifties or sixties who had recovered from COVID-19. The chain recombines TRBV2 with TRBJ2-7, with D hard to call. Sequencing was done on a sample of PBMCs or T cells enriched from blood (not recorded which). The CDR3 loop is CASSEVVAPIPEYF. The CDR3 bases are TGTGCCAGCAGTGAAGTGGTCGCGCCCATACCGGAGTACTTC.